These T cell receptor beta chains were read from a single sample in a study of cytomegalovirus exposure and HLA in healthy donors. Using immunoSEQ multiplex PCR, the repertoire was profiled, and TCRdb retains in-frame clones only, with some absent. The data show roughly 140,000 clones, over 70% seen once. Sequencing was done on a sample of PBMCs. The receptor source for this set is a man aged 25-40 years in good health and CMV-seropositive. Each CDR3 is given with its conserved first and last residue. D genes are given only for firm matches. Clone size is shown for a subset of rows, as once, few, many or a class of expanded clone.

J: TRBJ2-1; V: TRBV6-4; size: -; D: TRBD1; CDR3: CASSDSGTGGYNEQFF; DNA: TGTGCCAGCAGTGACTCGGGGACAGGGGGCTACAATGAGCAGTTCTTC
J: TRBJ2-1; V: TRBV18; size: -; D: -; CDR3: CASSPGGSSYNEQFF; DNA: TGTGCCAGCTCCCCCGGGGGTAGCTCCTACAATGAGCAGTTCTTC
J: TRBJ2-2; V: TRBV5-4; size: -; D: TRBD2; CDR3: CASGTSGRGVTGELFF; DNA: TGTGCCAGCGGGACTAGCGGGAGGGGGGTCACCGGGGAGCTGTTTTTT
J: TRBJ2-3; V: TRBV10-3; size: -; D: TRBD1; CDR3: CAISDGTGEWSDTQYF; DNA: TGTGCCATCAGTGACGGGACAGGGGAATGGTCAGATACGCAGTATTTT
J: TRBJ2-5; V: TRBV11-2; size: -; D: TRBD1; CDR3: CASSFTWQGARETQYF; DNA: TGTGCCAGCAGCTTCACCTGGCAGGGGGCGCGGGAGACCCAGTACTTC
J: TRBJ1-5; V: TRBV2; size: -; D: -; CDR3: CASAQHNQPQHF; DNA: TGTGCCAGCGCACAGCACAATCAGCCCCAGCATTTT
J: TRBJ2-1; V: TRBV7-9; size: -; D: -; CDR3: CASSFPSNNEQFF; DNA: TGTGCCAGCAGCTTCCCGAGCAACAATGAGCAGTTCTTC
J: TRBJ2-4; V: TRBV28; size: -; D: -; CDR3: CASSSIDIQYF; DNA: TGTGCCAGCAGTTCCATTGACATTCAGTACTTC
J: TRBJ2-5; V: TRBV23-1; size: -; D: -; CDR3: CASSQVEKETQYF; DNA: TGCGCCAGCAGTCAAGTGGAGAAAGAGACCCAGTACTTC
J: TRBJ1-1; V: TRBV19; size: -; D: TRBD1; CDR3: CASSIARGDTEAFF; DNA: TGTGCCAGTAGTATCGCCAGGGGGGACACTGAAGCTTTCTTT
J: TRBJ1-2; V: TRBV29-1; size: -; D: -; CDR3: CSVETGDYGYTF; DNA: TGCAGCGTTGAGACAGGCGACTATGGCTACACCTTC
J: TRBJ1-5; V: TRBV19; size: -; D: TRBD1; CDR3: CASGTGKTYQPQHF; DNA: TGTGCCAGCGGGACAGGGAAGACTTACCAGCCCCAGCATTTT
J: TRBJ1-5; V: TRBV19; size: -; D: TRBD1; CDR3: CATGHRGPGQPQHF; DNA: TGTGCCACCGGCCACAGGGGACCGGGGCAGCCCCAGCATTTT
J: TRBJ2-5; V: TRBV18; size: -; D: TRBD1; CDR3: CASSPGQRWETQYF; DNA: TGTGCCAGCTCACCGGGACAGAGGTGGGAGACCCAGTACTTC
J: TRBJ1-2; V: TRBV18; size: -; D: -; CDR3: CASSPDGAYGYTF; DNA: TGTGCCAGCTCACCCGACGGAGCATATGGCTACACCTTC
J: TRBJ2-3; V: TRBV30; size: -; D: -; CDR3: CALSRGSSTDTQYF; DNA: TGTGCCCTATCAAGGGGGTCTAGCACAGATACGCAGTATTTT
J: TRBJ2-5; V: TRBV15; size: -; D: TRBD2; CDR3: CATSLAGRGETQYF; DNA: TGTGCCACCAGCTTAGCGGGGCGGGGGGAGACCCAGTACTTC
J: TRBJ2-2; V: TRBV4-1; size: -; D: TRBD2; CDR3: CASSQGGLAEMTGELFF; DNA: TGCGCCAGCAGCCAAGGGGGACTAGCGGAAATGACCGGGGAGCTGTTTTTT
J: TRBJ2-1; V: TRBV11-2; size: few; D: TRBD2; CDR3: CASSYSGRAGGEQFF; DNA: TGTGCCAGCAGCTACAGCGGGAGGGCGGGGGGTGAGCAGTTCTTC
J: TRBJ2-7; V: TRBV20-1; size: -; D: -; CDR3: CSATRGGEQYF; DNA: TGCAGTGCTACCAGGGGTGGGGAGCAGTACTTC
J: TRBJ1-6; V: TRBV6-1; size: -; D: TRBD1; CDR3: CASSLQGANSPLHF; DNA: TGTGCCAGCAGTTTACAGGGGGCGAATTCACCCCTCCACTTT
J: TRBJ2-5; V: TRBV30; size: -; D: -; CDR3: CAWSVGGLGQETQYF; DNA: TGTGCCTGGAGTGTAGGCGGGTTGGGGCAAGAGACCCAGTACTTC